This T cell receptor gamma chain was identified during a study of gamma-delta T cells after stem cell transplantation. TCRdb reapplied CATT to the RT-PCR reads. The table has about 1,200 gamma-chain clones, more than 45% seen once. In the case of this clone: At one end, the junction sequence differs from germline, possibly due to a read error.

The CDR3 totals 16 residues. CDR1 and CDR2 from the germline V gene are GITISATS and ISYDGTV (reference sequence). This sequence originates from a human donor. It is not recorded whose cells these are; they may come from a transplant donor. Material for sequencing was gamma-delta T cells. The rearrangement joins TRGV9 to TRGJP. Germline matching of the DNA provided the J gene here, since TCRdb leaves it blank. DNA for the CDR3: TGTGCCTTGTGGGAGCCGCGTGAGTTGGGCAAAAAAAACAAGGTATTT. It codes for CALWEPRELGKKNKVF.